A single sample gave rise to the 12 T cell receptor beta chains below, sequenced in a study of T cell responses to AZD1222 COVID-19 vaccine (dated by TCRdb to about 2021). Library generation was performed with the immunoSEQ multiplex PCR assay. TCRdb's version of the immuneACCESS table is confined to in-frame rearrangements and falls short of the full clone set. An unresolved V gene accounts for under half of the shortfall where checked; the remainder is of unknown origin. This sample comprises roughly 180,000 clones, roughly 92% of them detected only once. The ten largest clones represent more than 1.5% of the sample. The meaning of the sample's time point label: about 28 days (+/-7) after the second vaccine dose. The material was peripheral blood, obtained 28 days after the second AZD1222 dose. These receptors were obtained from an adult who received the AZD1222 COVID-19 vaccine.

V usage is TRBV6-2 or TRBV6-3 and J usage is TRBJ1-2; no clear D. The germline CDR1 and CDR2 sequences are MNHEY and SVGEGT. The CDR3 is 12 amino acids. The ends were cut back, 5 bases at V and 8 bases at J, with 12 bases in the middle. The CDR3 coding sequence is TGTGCCAGCAGTGTAGGCTCTGTCGGCTACACCTTC. Protein sequence: CASSVGSVGYTF.

This sequence joins TRBV7-9 and TRBJ2-7; no clear D gene. Trimming shortened V by 3 bases and J by 2 bases, and 8 bases separated the two germline ends. CDR1 and CDR2 from the germline V gene are SEHNR and FQNEAQ (reference sequence). The CDR3 has 13 residues. DNA for the CDR3: TGTGCCAGCAGCTTCCCCGGTCCCTACGAGCAGTACTTC. The encoded protein is CASSFPGPYEQYF.

The chain joins TRBV6-5 to TRBJ1-2; TRBD1 is a possible D gene (5 bases). CDR3 size: 14 residues. V was shortened by 6 bases and J by 8 bases, with 19 bases between the two germline ends. CDR1 is MNHEY and CDR2 is SVGAGI in the germline V gene. The CDR3 spells CASSPRLSGFGYTF. CDR3 bases: TGTGCCAGCAGCCCAAGGTTATCAGGGTTCGGCTACACCTTC.

This chain uses TRBV30 with TRBJ1-1; TRBD1 agrees at 7 bases. Germline lookup yields CDR1 GTSNPN and CDR2 SVGIG (reference sequence). Trimming took 3 bases from V and 4 from J; bases not matched to a gene: 8. The length of the CDR3 is 14 residues. The CDR3 DNA reads as TGTGCCTGGAGAAGGGGGCCCCTGGGCACTGAAGCTTTCTTT. It codes for CAWRRGPLGTEAFF.

This chain uses TRBV5-1 with TRBJ2-7, with D possibly TRBD1 on 6 matching bases. V was shortened by 0 bases and J by 2 bases, with 12 bases between the two germline ends. CDR1 and CDR2 from the germline V gene are SGHRS and YFSETQ. The CDR3 extends over 15 amino acids. The CDR3 DNA follows: TGCGCCAGCAGCTTGGACATAGGGACAACCTACGAGCAGTACTTC. Translated: CASSLDIGTTYEQYF.

V gene TRBV5-4 combines with J gene TRBJ1-1, with 8 bases identical to TRBD1. V dropped 4 bases and J dropped 6; count of bases not matched to a gene: 11. The CDR3 is 15 amino acids. CDR1 is SGHNT and CDR2 is YYREEE in the germline V gene (reference sequence). CDR3 region: CASSTWTGRLPEAFF. CDR3 sequence (DNA): TGTGCCAGCAGCACCTGGACAGGGAGATTACCTGAAGCTTTCTTT.

This clone was observed once. The rearrangement uses TRBV2 and TRBJ2-1, with TRBD1 identical over 8 bases. Unmatched junction bases numbered 3, after V lost 5 bases and J lost 0 bases. This CDR3 has 15 amino acids. Germline V gives CDR1 SNHLY, CDR2 FYNNEI. CDR3 bases: TGTGCCAGCAGTCCGGACAGGGCCTCCTACAATGAGCAGTTCTTC. Amino acids: CASSPDRASYNEQFF.

The chain has TRBV10-3 and TRBJ1-5; D might be TRBD1 (5 bases). The germline V gene encodes CDR1 ENHRY and CDR2 SYGVKD. The CDR3 has 13 residues. V lost 3 bases and J lost 10, with 13 bases in between. The CDR3 region has the DNA TGTGCCATCAGTGACAGGTGGGGGGATCCCCAGCATTTT. Residues: CAISDRWGDPQHF.

The V and J genes are TRBV19 and TRBJ1-1; 7 positions agree with TRBD1. V lost 6 bases to trimming and J lost 0 bases; unmatched junction nucleotides: 19. This CDR3 is built from 19 residues. Germline CDR1 and CDR2: LNHDA and SQIVND (reference sequence). CDR3 in amino acids: CASSPPIVGRGIMNTEAFF. The CDR3 bases are TGTGCCAGTAGCCCCCCCATTGTAGGCAGGGGGATAATGAACACTGAAGCTTTCTTT.

The gene calls are TRBV7-9 and TRBJ2-7; D perhaps matches TRBD2 (7 bases). Germline assignment: CDR1 SEHNR and CDR2 FQNEAQ (reference sequence). The CDR3 length is 13 residues. Between the trimmed V and J ends, which lost 5 bases and 5 bases, there was a span of 13 bases. For the CDR3, the DNA is TGTGCCAGCAGCGGAGGGGGGGTCCACGAGCAGTACTTC. Translating it yields CASSGGGVHEQYF.

The chain combines TRBV11-2 with TRBJ2-2, with no clear D. The CDR3 length is 14 residues. Germline-derived CDR1 and CDR2 are SGHAT and FQNNGV. V shed 6 bases and J shed 0 bases, with 8 bases lying between them. Written as DNA, the CDR3 is TGTGCCAGCAGATGGGTCGCGAACACCGGGGAGCTGTTTTTT. The encoded protein is CASRWVANTGELFF.

V usage is TRBV4-3 and J usage is TRBJ2-1, with TRBD1 identical over 9 bases. After removal of 4 bases from V and 7 bases from J, the junction contained 11 bases not matched to a gene. CDR3 length: 16 residues. Germline values: CDR1 LGHNA, CDR2 YSLEER. The DNA of the CDR3 is TGCGCCAGCAGCCCCAATACAGGGGGCGAGGGGAATGAGCAGTTCTTC. Translation gives CASSPNTGGEGNEQFF.